Below, 26 T cell receptor beta chains from the same sample are listed, as sequenced in a study of OX40 agonist ivuxolimab in advanced cancers. Data came from immunoSEQ multiplex PCR; TCRdb stores just in-frame clones and leaves some out. Among roughly 57,000 clones listed, approximately 84% were seen once. The input for sequencing was CD4+ or CD8+ T cells sorted from blood, taken in a trial of the OX40 agonist ivuxolimab. These TCRs come from an adult with an advanced solid tumor such as melanoma, head and neck, liver or kidney cancer.

The chain joins TRBV5-1 to TRBJ1-1; weak D call: TRBD1 (6 bases). The CDR3 is made up of 17 amino acids. From germline, CDR1 is SGHRS and CDR2 YFSETQ. V was trimmed by 4 bases and J by 3 bases, leaving 22 bases between them. CDR3 sequence: CASSPRTGFGGDTEAFF. The CDR3 DNA reads as TGCGCCAGCAGCCCGCGAACAGGGTTTGGGGGGGACACTGAAGCTTTCTTT.

This chain uses TRBV5-4 with TRBJ2-1, with 8 nucleotides matching TRBD1. Germline V lookup: CDR1 SGHNT, CDR2 YYREEE (reference sequence). The CDR3 is 18 amino acids. V gave up 6 bases and J gave up 12 bases; unmatched junction bases: 26. CDR3 loop: CASNPQGAGTMSSSRQFF. In nucleotides, the CDR3 is TGTGCCAGCAACCCCCAGGGGGCCGGGACAATGAGCAGTTCTCGGCAGTTCTTC.

The V call is TRBV5-3, the J call TRBJ2-1; 7 bases map to TRBD2. TRBV5-3 is an open reading frame whose function is uncertain. The J segment lost 2 bases and the V segment lost 5 bases, leaving 7 bases of the junction unmatched. This CDR3 is 15 amino acids long. The CDR3 region has the DNA TGTGCCAGAAGTCCCCTAGCGGAACCCTACAATGAGCAGTTCTTC. This sequence encodes CARSPLAEPYNEQFF.

This chain uses TRBV6-1 with TRBJ1-2; D ambiguous. The CDR3 sequence is 12 residues long. The V end lost 8 bases, the J end lost 4 bases, and 11 bases lay between the germline ends. CDR1 and CDR2 (germline): MNHNS, SASEGT. This chain's CDR3 is CASWGEGYGYTF. The CDR3 DNA reads as TGTGCCAGCTGGGGTGAGGGCTATGGCTACACCTTC.

The chain employs TRBV7-9 and TRBJ2-7, with D maybe TRBD2 (6 bases). Trimming took off 4 bases at V and 3 bases at J, with 16 bases between the two ends. Germline V gene data show CDR1 as SEHNR and CDR2 as FQNEAQ (reference sequence). The CDR3 length is 15 residues. The CDR3 region has the DNA TGTGCCAGCAGCTCCTCCCGACTAGGCGGCTACGAGCAGTACTTC. Translated, it gives CASSSSRLGGYEQYF.

The chain couples TRBV28 to TRBJ1-2; 7 nucleotides align to TRBD1. V was pared by 7 bases and J by 4 bases, with 3 bases of the junction left unmatched. Per germline, CDR1 MDHEN and CDR2 SYDVKM. The CDR3 contains 12 residues. The CDR3 is CASNTGAYGYTF. CDR3 DNA: TGTGCCAGCAACACAGGGGCCTATGGCTACACCTTC.

In this sample, this clone turned up once. This sequence joins TRBV6-1 and TRBJ2-1, with D unclear. The CDR3 is made up of 11 amino acids. From germline, CDR1 is MNHNS and CDR2 SASEGT. Trimming removed 7 bases from V and 2 bases from J, with 3 bases in between. CDR3 DNA sequence: TGTGCCAGCAACACCTACAATGAGCAGTTCTTC. Translated: CASNTYNEQFF.

J is TRBJ1-3 and V is TRBV18; D gene uncertain. Trimming stripped 1 base from V and 0 bases from J, with 7 bases between. The CDR3 contains 15 residues. From germline, CDR1 is KGHSH and CDR2 LQKENI. CDR3 loop: CASSPRVDSGNTIYF. The CDR3 DNA is TGTGCCAGCTCACCACGGGTGGACTCTGGAAACACCATATATTTT.

Here the CDR3 DNA reads TGTGCCAGCAGTCGGGACTCGGGCACAGATACGCAGTATTTT. Protein product: CASSRDSGTDTQYF. The chain uses TRBV2 and TRBJ2-3; D may be TRBD2 (6 bases). CDR1 and CDR2 (germline): SNHLY, FYNNEI. CDR3 length equals 14 residues. The germline V and J ends were trimmed by 5 bases and 1 base, with 10 bases remaining between them.

The sample holds a few counts of this clone. The genes are TRBV5-6 and TRBJ2-4; TRBD1 matches 7 bases. V was pared by 4 bases and J by 0 bases, with 7 bases of the junction left unmatched. This CDR3 has 16 residues. Germline V gives CDR1 SGHDT, CDR2 YYEEEE. The CDR3, as DNA: TGTGCCAGCAGCCCCGGACAGGCTCTAGCCAAAAACATTCAGTACTTC. It codes for CASSPGQALAKNIQYF.

The J gene is TRBJ1-4, the V gene TRBV19; no reliable D call. V lost 6 bases to trimming and J lost 0 bases, with 8 bases between them. CDR1 and CDR2 (germline): LNHDA, SQIVND (reference sequence). The CDR3 length is 14 residues. The CDR3 reads CASRTFATNEKLFF. For the CDR3, the DNA is TGTGCCAGTAGGACTTTTGCAACTAATGAAAAACTGTTTTTT. Complete variable domain (other parts from reference TRBV19 and TRBJ1-4): DGGITQSPKYLFRKEGQNVTLSCEQNLNHDAMYWYRQDPGQGLRLIYYSQIVNDFQKGDIAEGYSVSREKKESFPLTVTSAQKNPTAFYLCASRTFATNEKLFFGSGTQLSVL.

The V and J genes are TRBV29-1 and TRBJ1-1, with a possible D match to TRBD1 (5 bases). V gave up 7 bases and J gave up 11 bases, with 17 bases separating them. Germline V gene data show CDR1 as SQVTM and CDR2 as ANQGSEA. This CDR3 is 11 amino acids long. The CDR3 region is CSAGSGGEAFF. CDR3 coding DNA: TGCAGCGCCGGGTCTGGGGGAGAGGCTTTCTTT.

The chain recombines TRBV6-5 with TRBJ2-2; D unclear. Trimming cost V 5 bases and J 10 bases, with 8 bases left between them. Germline V gives CDR1 MNHEY, CDR2 SVGAGI. This CDR3 is 11 amino acids long. In DNA, the CDR3 is TGTGCCAGCAGTGATAAGGTGGAGCTGTTTTTT. Protein product: CASSDKVELFF.

The V call is TRBV16, the J call TRBJ1-1; TRBD1 matches 7 bases. CDR1 and CDR2 (germline): KGHSY, FQNENV. V was clipped by 2 bases and J by 4 bases; unmatched bases: 1. The CDR3 covers 13 residues. DNA for the CDR3: TGTGCCAGCAGCCAAGACAGGGCCACTGAAGCTTTCTTT. Its translation is CASSQDRATEAFF. Drawing the rest from reference TRBV16 and TRBJ1-1, the complete variable domain is GEEVAQTPKHLVRGEGQKAKLYCAPIKGHSYVFWYQQVLKNEFKFLISFQNENVFDETGMPKERFSAKCLPNSPCSLEIQATKLEDSAVYFCASSQDRATEAFFGQGTRLTVV.

As DNA, the CDR3 is TGTGCCAGCAGTGAACAGGGACTCAATACGCAGTATTTT. Translated, it gives CASSEQGLNTQYF. The chain has TRBV6-5 and TRBJ2-3; D may be TRBD1 or TRBD2 (6 bases each). Germline loops: CDR1 MNHEY, CDR2 SVGAGI. V gave up 5 bases and J gave up 7 bases, with 13 bases separating them. The CDR3 totals 13 residues.

The chain uses TRBV28 and TRBJ2-5, with 7 bases aligning to TRBD2. Germline V gives CDR1 MDHEN, CDR2 SYDVKM. CDR3 length: 12 amino acids. The CDR3 coding sequence is TGTGGAATCGGGGGGAATGGAGAGACCCAGTACTTC. This translates into CGIGGNGETQYF. The variable domain in full, with the rest retrieved from reference TRBV28 and TRBJ2-5, is DVKVTQSSRYLVKRTGEKVFLECVQDMDHENMFWYRQDPGLGLRLIYFSYDVKMKEKGDIPEGYSVSREKKERFSLILESASTNQTSMYLCGIGGNGETQYFGPGTRLLVL.

The chain combines TRBV6-1 with TRBJ2-2; TRBD2 agrees at 9 bases. Trimming removed 4 bases from V and 8 bases from J; junction bases left unmatched: 8. There are 15 residues in the CDR3. From germline, CDR1 is MNHNS and CDR2 SASEGT. The DNA for the CDR3 is TGTGCCAGCAGTGCCCTGAGCGGGGGGCGAGGGGAGCTGTTTTTT. It codes for CASSALSGGRGELFF.

This clone appeared a few times. This sequence joins TRBV10-3 and TRBJ1-1; no reliable D call. Trimming removed 8 bases at V and 4 bases at J, with 8 bases between. Germline CDR1 and CDR2: ENHRY and SYGVKD. The CDR3 extends over 11 amino acids. CDR3 protein: CAIGRGTEAFF. CDR3 nucleotide sequence: TGTGCCATCGGACGGGGCACTGAAGCTTTCTTT.

This clone was counted once. The V call is TRBV28, the J call TRBJ2-5; perhaps TRBD1 as D (5 bases). CDR1 and CDR2 from the germline V gene are MDHEN and SYDVKM. This CDR3 is built from 13 residues. The V gene lost 7 bases and the J gene lost 1 base, with 10 bases spanning the gap. CDR3 sequence (DNA): TGTGCCAGCACCGCGGACATCCAAGAGACCCAGTACTTC. Its translation: CASTADIQETQYF.

This chain uses TRBV7-9 with TRBJ1-5, with D possibly TRBD1 on 6 matching bases. V lost 4 bases and J lost 4, with 14 bases in between. The CDR3 has 15 residues. Germline CDR1 is SEHNR and CDR2 is FQNEAQ (reference sequence). The CDR3 protein is CASSSSTGKNQPQHF. The CDR3 DNA reads TGTGCCAGCAGCTCGTCAACAGGGAAAAATCAGCCCCAGCATTTT.

CDR3 bases: TGTGCCAGCAGCCAAGATAGTCGGGCAGTTAGCACAGATACGCAGTATTTT. The encoded protein is CASSQDSRAVSTDTQYF. The V call is TRBV14, the J call TRBJ2-3; D call uncertain. Trimming left V 0 bases short and J 0 bases short, with 13 bases between. Per germline, CDR1 SGHDN and CDR2 FVKESK. The CDR3 has 17 amino acids. Full variable domain (outside the CDR3, taken from reference TRBV14 and TRBJ2-3): EAGVTQFPSHSVIEKGQTVTLRCDPISGHDNLYWYRRVMGKEIKFLLHFVKESKQDESGMPNNRFLAERTGGTYSTLKVQPAELEDSGVYFCASSQDSRAVSTDTQYFGPGTRLTVL.

This clone was found once. This chain links TRBV19 with TRBJ2-3, with D possibly matching TRBD2 (6 bases). The germline V gene encodes CDR1 LNHDA and CDR2 SQIVND (reference sequence). Between the trimmed V and J ends, which lost 5 bases and 6 bases, there was a span of 15 bases. This CDR3 is built from 14 residues. CDR3 DNA sequence: TGTGCCAGTAGTCCCCGGGTCGGAGGGGATACGCAGTATTTT. This encodes CASSPRVGGDTQYF.

This clone is categorized as medium-sized (0.01 to 0.1%). This chain joins TRBV6-1 and TRBJ1-5; D uncertain. Trimming took off 7 bases at V and 2 bases at J, with 15 bases between the two ends. The CDR3 loop spans 15 amino acids. Germline CDR1 and CDR2: MNHNS and SASEGT. The CDR3 loop reads CASTNLWQGNQPQHF. CDR3 nucleotide sequence: TGTGCCAGCACCAACCTTTGGCAGGGCAATCAGCCCCAGCATTTT.

J is TRBJ2-2 and V is TRBV9; 9 bases agree with TRBD2. The CDR3 runs 17 residues. In germline, CDR1 is SGDLS, CDR2 YYNGEE. Germline trimming cut 2 bases from V and 4 bases from J; bases unmatched to any gene: 9. The CDR3 spells CASSVASGIERTGELFF. In DNA form, the CDR3 reads TGTGCCAGCAGCGTTGCTAGCGGGATCGAGCGCACCGGGGAGCTGTTTTTT.

The rearrangement joins TRBV5-1 to TRBJ1-3; the match to TRBD1 covers 7 bases. This CDR3 is built from 15 residues. CDR1 and CDR2 (germline): SGHRS, YFSETQ. The junction had 4 bases not matched to a gene; V was cut back by 1 base and J by 3 bases. The CDR3 DNA reads TGCGCCAGCAGCTTGACAGGGGTCAGTGGAAACACCATATATTTT. Residues: CASSLTGVSGNTIYF.

The chain couples TRBV7-2 to TRBJ2-3; no clear D. The CDR3 extends over 16 amino acids. V shed 1 base and J shed 0 bases, with 11 bases lying between them. Germline V CDR1 and CDR2: SGHTA, FQGNSA. CDR3 in DNA: TGTGCCAGCAGCTTAGGAAAGCCCCGTAGCACAGATACGCAGTATTTT. The encoded protein is CASSLGKPRSTDTQYF.